These T cell receptor beta chains were read from a single sample in a study of blood T cell repertoires in COVID-19. Data came from immunoSEQ multiplex PCR; TCRdb stores just in-frame clones and leaves some out. The profile shows tens of thousands of clones, around 83% of them singletons. Sequenced sample: peripheral blood. The receptors originated from a man older than 75 with active or convalescent COVID-19. The CDR3 runs from the conserved cysteine through the conserved F or W. The D gene is left open where the match is weak. For some rows the clone size is stated as once, few or many, or as a class when expanded; others skip it.

D,V,J,size,CDR3,DNA
-,TRBV7-9,TRBJ2-2,-,CASSFAGTANTGELFF,TGTGCCAGCAGCTTTGCGGGCACAGCGAACACCGGGGAGCTGTTTTTT
-,TRBV14,TRBJ2-3,-,CASSQDPGADTQYF,TGTGCCAGCAGCCAAGATCCGGGGGCAGATACGCAGTATTTT
TRBD2,TRBV2,TRBJ2-7,-,CATKGGTSVYEQYF,TGTGCCACCAAGGGCGGGACTAGCGTATACGAGCAGTACTTC
-,TRBV18,TRBJ2-7,-,CASSRDTNYEQYF,TGTGCCAGCTCACGGGACACCAACTACGAGCAGTACTTC
TRBD1,TRBV3-1/TRBV3-2,TRBJ1-3,-,CASSQDGQGDGNTIYF,TGTGCCAGCAGCCAAGATGGACAGGGAGATGGAAACACCATATATTTT
-,TRBV7-2,TRBJ2-1,-,CASSLAGGPDEQFF,TGTGCCAGCAGCTTAGCCGGGGGGCCGGATGAGCAGTTCTTC
TRBD1,TRBV5-6,TRBJ1-2,-,CASSRDREYGYTF,TGTGCCAGCAGCCGGGACAGGGAATATGGCTACACCTTC
TRBD2,TRBV7-6,TRBJ2-7,few,CASSPAGPYEQYF,TGTGCCAGCAGCCCAGCGGGACCTTACGAGCAGTACTTC
-,TRBV7-8,TRBJ1-3,-,CASSLAPEGGSSGNTIYF,TGTGCCAGCAGCTTAGCGCCGGAAGGGGGTAGCTCTGGAAACACCATATATTTT
TRBD1,TRBV28,TRBJ1-1,-,CASTRPGQGATEAFF,TGTGCCAGCACCCGACCCGGACAGGGGGCCACTGAAGCTTTCTTT
TRBD2,TRBV27,TRBJ2-7,once,CASSSREGDEQYF,TGTGCCAGCAGTTCGAGGGAGGGTGACGAGCAGTACTTC
TRBD1,TRBV6-2/TRBV6-3,TRBJ1-5,-,CASRWGTGVEQPQHF,TGTGCCAGCCGTTGGGGGACAGGGGTCGAACAGCCCCAGCATTTT
-,TRBV5-1,TRBJ1-1,-,CASSTQLRGTGTEAFF,TGCGCCAGCAGCACGCAACTTCGGGGGACCGGCACTGAAGCTTTCTTT
-,TRBV28,TRBJ1-1,few,CASSPSNRGAFF,TGTGCCAGCAGTCCCTCTAATCGGGGGGCTTTCTTT
TRBD1,TRBV5-5,TRBJ1-1,few,CASSIGQVMNTEAFF,TGTGCCAGCAGCATAGGACAGGTGATGAACACTGAAGCTTTCTTT
TRBD1,TRBV3-1/TRBV3-2,TRBJ1-1,-,CASSQDRGQGGTEAFF,TGTGCCAGCAGCCAAGATCGGGGACAGGGTGGCACTGAAGCTTTCTTT
-,TRBV19,TRBJ2-7,-,CATTTGYEQYF,TGTGCCACCACAACAGGGTACGAGCAGTACTTC
-,TRBV5-1,TRBJ1-2,-,CASSLEGGNYGYTF,TGCGCCAGCAGCTTGGAAGGGGGAAACTATGGCTACACCTTC
-,TRBV2,TRBJ1-6,-,CASPGGTTNNSPLHF,TGTGCCAGCCCGGGAGGGACAACAAATAATTCACCCCTCCACTTT
TRBD2,TRBV4-1,TRBJ2-5,-,CASSQERGVGTSEQETQYF,TGCGCCAGCAGCCAAGAGAGGGGGGTAGGGACTAGCGAACAAGAGACCCAGTACTTC
-,TRBV3-1/TRBV3-2,TRBJ2-3,once,CASSPGRTDTQYF,TGTGCCAGCAGCCCGGGGAGGACAGATACGCAGTATTTT
TRBD2,TRBV11-3,TRBJ2-3,-,CASASGRADTQYF,TGTGCCAGCGCTAGCGGGAGGGCAGATACGCAGTATTTT
-,TRBV4-1,TRBJ1-2,few,CASSQEGLGQATTGYTF,TGCGCCAGCAGCCAAGAGGGGCTGGGGCAGGCCACAACGGGCTACACCTTC
-,TRBV7-2,TRBJ2-1,-,CASSLARSNEQFF,TGTGCCAGCAGCTTAGCCCGTTCGAATGAGCAGTTCTTC
-,TRBV14,TRBJ2-3,-,CASSPSRDTQYF,TGTGCCAGCAGCCCCTCACGGGATACGCAGTATTTT
TRBD2,TRBV29-1,TRBJ2-1,-,CSVEPPPGGKGDEQFF,TGCAGCGTTGAACCCCCCCCGGGGGGGAAAGGCGATGAGCAGTTCTTC
TRBD2,TRBV5-5,TRBJ2-3,-,CASSSTSGGNTDTQYF,TGTGCCAGCAGCTCTACTAGCGGGGGGAACACAGATACGCAGTATTTT
-,TRBV5-4,TRBJ1-6,-,CASSVDSYSPLHF,TGTGCCAGCAGCGTCGACAGCTATTCACCCCTCCACTTT
TRBD1,TRBV30,TRBJ2-3,few,CAWSPGTGGTDTQYF,TGTGCCTGGAGCCCCGGGACAGGTGGAACAGATACGCAGTATTTT
TRBD2,TRBV9,TRBJ2-3,-,CASSPQAGGRTDTQYF,TGTGCCAGCAGCCCCCAAGCGGGGGGGCGCACAGATACGCAGTATTTT
TRBD1,TRBV20-1,TRBJ1-2,once,CSAGTGDYTF,TGCAGTGCTGGGACAGGGGACTACACCTTC
TRBD1,TRBV5-4,TRBJ1-2,once,CASSKDREYGYTF,TGTGCCAGCAGCAAGGACAGGGAGTATGGCTACACCTTC
-,TRBV5-1,TRBJ1-5,-,CASSLDTAGNQPQHF,TGCGCCAGCAGCTTGGACACCGCTGGCAATCAGCCCCAGCATTTT
TRBD1,TRBV6-6,TRBJ2-1,few,CASSQPGTGWGEQFF,TGTGCCAGCAGTCAGCCCGGGACAGGGTGGGGTGAGCAGTTCTTC
TRBD2,TRBV7-8,TRBJ2-1,-,CASSLALSGTSGRAEQFF,TGTGCCAGCAGCTTAGCTCTCTCCGGGACTAGCGGGAGGGCTGAGCAGTTCTTC
-,TRBV5-4,TRBJ2-3,-,CASSLRLGNTDTQYF,TGTGCCAGCAGCTTGAGACTAGGTAACACAGATACGCAGTATTTT
-,TRBV9,TRBJ2-1,-,CASSPTGTPTYNEQFF,TGTGCCAGCAGCCCCACCGGGACACCCACCTACAATGAGCAGTTCTTC
TRBD1,TRBV29-1,TRBJ2-1,-,CSADRGPQGANEQFF,TGCAGCGCAGACCGGGGTCCACAGGGGGCCAATGAGCAGTTCTTC
-,TRBV21-1,TRBJ2-3,-,CASSKEGRPGGTEESDTQYF,TGTGCCAGCAGCAAAGAAGGGAGGCCGGGTGGGACGGAGGAATCAGATACGCAGTATTTT
-,TRBV5-6,TRBJ1-1,-,CASSHWGWTEGNTEAFF,TGTGCCAGCAGCCATTGGGGTTGGACCGAGGGGAACACTGAAGCTTTCTTT
-,TRBV19,TRBJ2-5,-,CASSPWTGRVETQYF,TGTGCCAGTAGTCCCTGGACAGGGAGGGTAGAGACCCAGTACTTC
TRBD2,TRBV27,TRBJ2-1,-,CASSTRLAGGYNEQFF,TGTGCCAGCAGTACCAGACTAGCGGGAGGGTACAATGAGCAGTTCTTC
-,TRBV2,TRBJ2-7,-,CASSGSLPREQYF,TGTGCCAGCAGTGGGAGTCTACCCCGCGAGCAGTACTTC
TRBD2,TRBV5-1,TRBJ2-2,few,CASSSGGTSNTGELFF,TGCGCCAGCAGCTCCGGGGGGACTTCAAACACCGGGGAGCTGTTTTTT
TRBD1,TRBV19,TRBJ1-1,-,CASSIGTGGSPNTEAFF,TGTGCCAGTAGTATAGGGACAGGGGGGTCCCCGAACACTGAAGCTTTCTTT
TRBD1,TRBV27,TRBJ1-5,-,CASSTTGGNQPQHF,TGTGCCAGCAGCACAACAGGGGGCAACCAGCCCCAGCATTTT
-,TRBV3-1/TRBV3-2,TRBJ2-7,-,CASSHGDIEQYF,TGTGCCAGCAGCCATGGGGACATCGAGCAGTACTTC
TRBD1,TRBV27,TRBJ2-1,-,CASSEDRGSSYNEQFF,TGTGCCAGCAGCGAAGACAGGGGGTCCTCCTACAATGAGCAGTTCTTC
-,TRBV5-1,TRBJ2-3,-,CASSLKHADTQYF,TGCGCCAGCAGCTTGAAACACGCAGATACGCAGTATTTT